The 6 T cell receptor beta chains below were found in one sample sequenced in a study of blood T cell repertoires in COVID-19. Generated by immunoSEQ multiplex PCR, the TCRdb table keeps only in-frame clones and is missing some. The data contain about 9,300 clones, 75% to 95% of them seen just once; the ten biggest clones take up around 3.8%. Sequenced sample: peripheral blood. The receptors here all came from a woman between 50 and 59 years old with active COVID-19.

Written as DNA, the CDR3 is TGTGCCTGGAAACAGGGTATCGGCTACACCTTC. As protein: CAWKQGIGYTF. The rearrangement uses TRBV30 and TRBJ1-2, with D perhaps TRBD1 (6 bases). Looked up from germline, CDR1 is GTSNPN and CDR2 is SVGIG (reference sequence). Trimming cost V 4 bases and J 8 bases, with 11 bases left between them. The CDR3 loop spans 11 amino acids.

The CDR3 here is CASSRGQHEKLFF. CDR3 coding DNA: TGTGCCAGTAGTCGGGGACAGCATGAAAAACTGTTTTTT. The chain links TRBV19 to TRBJ1-4; 7 positions agree with TRBD1. V trimming: 5 bases; J trimming: 6 bases; junction bases outside the gene matches: 3. This CDR3 region has 13 residues. Per the germline V gene, CDR1 is LNHDA and CDR2 is SQIVND (reference sequence). Variable domain in full (rest from reference TRBV19 and TRBJ1-4): DGGITQSPKYLFRKEGQNVTLSCEQNLNHDAMYWYRQDPGQGLRLIYYSQIVNDFQKGDIAEGYSVSREKKESFPLTVTSAQKNPTAFYLCASSRGQHEKLFFGSGTQLSVL.

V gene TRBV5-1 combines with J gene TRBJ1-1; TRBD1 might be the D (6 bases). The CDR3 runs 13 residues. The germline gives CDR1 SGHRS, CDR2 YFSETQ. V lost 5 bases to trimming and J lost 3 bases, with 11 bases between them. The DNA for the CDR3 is TGCGCCAGCAGGCGGGGGCAGGACACTGAAGCTTTCTTT. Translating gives CASRRGQDTEAFF.

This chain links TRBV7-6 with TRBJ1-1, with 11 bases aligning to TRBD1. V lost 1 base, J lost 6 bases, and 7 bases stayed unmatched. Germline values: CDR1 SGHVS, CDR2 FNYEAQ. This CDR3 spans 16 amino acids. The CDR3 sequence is CASSLGGGTGGAEAFF. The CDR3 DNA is TGTGCCAGCAGCTTAGGGGGCGGGACAGGGGGTGCTGAAGCTTTCTTT.

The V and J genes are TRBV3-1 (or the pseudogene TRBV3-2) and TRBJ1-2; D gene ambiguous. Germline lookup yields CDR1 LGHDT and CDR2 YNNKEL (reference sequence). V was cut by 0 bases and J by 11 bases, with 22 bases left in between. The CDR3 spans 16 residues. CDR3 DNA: TGTGCCAGCAGCCAAGACTCAGGACGGGGTAGTTTGGTATACACCTTC. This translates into CASSQDSGRGSLVYTF.

The CDR3 DNA sequence: TGCAGCGTTGGCCCGGCGAAGAGGGATACGCAGTATTTT. It is translated as CSVGPAKRDTQYF. The V gene is TRBV29-1, the J gene TRBJ2-3; no reliable D call. Germline CDR1 and CDR2: SQVTM and ANQGSEA. Trimming stripped 4 bases from V and 6 bases from J, with 14 bases between. The CDR3 extends over 13 amino acids.